This TCR beta chain was found in a study of shared clonotypes between healthy human individuals. On the study more broadly: CD4 naive and CD4 memory each took three plates per donor, while CD8 naive took two and CD8 memory one.

Each subset's genomic DNA was split evenly across several immunoSEQ plates. Some clones are missing from TCRdb's copy, which holds only in-frame ones; the method was immunoSEQ multiplex PCR. The sample yields over a million clones, about three quarters seen once. There are 12 residues in the CDR3. The junction had 2 bases not matched to a gene; V was cut back by 6 bases and J by 7 bases. Looked up from germline, CDR1 is SNHLY and CDR2 is FYNNEI. The TCR sequence derives from a man younger than 35 in good health. The rearrangement links TRBV2 to TRBJ2-3, with TRBD1 identical over 9 bases. Material for sequencing was memory CD4+ T cells sorted from blood. Subset of the sample: CD45RA-negative fraction. The CDR3 region is CASRQGAYTQYF. Written as DNA, the CDR3 is TGTGCCAGCAGACAGGGGGCGTATACGCAGTATTTT.